The 14 T cell receptor beta chains reported below all come from one sample, sequenced in a study of shared clonotypes between healthy human individuals. The table came from immunoSEQ multiplex PCR; TCRdb's copy has only in-frame clones and leaves some out. The table lists some 980,000 clones, less than 85% of them singletons, with about 1.5% in the top ten. Material: memory CD4+ T cells sorted from blood. As for subset: CD45RA-negative fraction. These TCRs come from a man aged 18 to 29 in good health.

The CDR3 DNA reads as TGTGCCAGCAGCTTAGTTTCAGGCAGAGTAAATTCACCCCTCCACTTT. Protein: CASSLVSGRVNSPLHF. The gene calls are TRBV7-8 and TRBJ1-6; D ambiguous. Trimming took 1 base from V and 7 from J, leaving 14 bases between them. The V gene's germline CDR1 is SGHVS and CDR2 FQNEAQ. The CDR3 loop spans 16 amino acids.

The chain employs TRBV6-6 and TRBJ1-6; D is perhaps TRBD1 (6 bases). The V gene's germline CDR1 is MNHNY and CDR2 SVGAGI (reference sequence). Trimming cost V 7 bases and J 10 bases, with 20 bases left between them. The CDR3 is 15 residues long. DNA for the CDR3: TGTGCCAGCACCAAACAGGGATCCGGAGACTCACCCCTCCACTTT. This gives the protein CASTKQGSGDSPLHF.

The rearrangement joins TRBV28 to TRBJ2-5; 10 bases are a match to TRBD2. The CDR3 length is 13 residues. CDR1 is MDHEN and CDR2 is SYDVKM in the germline V gene. Trimming took 10 bases from V and 5 from J; bases not matched to a gene: 7. The CDR3 sequence: CAISGGAVETQYF. Written as DNA, the CDR3 is TGTGCCATCAGCGGGGGGGCCGTGGAGACCCAGTACTTC. Complete variable domain (other parts from reference TRBV28 and TRBJ2-5): DVKVTQSSRYLVKRTGEKVFLECVQDMDHENMFWYRQDPGLGLRLIYFSYDVKMKEKGDIPEGYSVSREKKERFSLILESASTNQTSMYLCAISGGAVETQYFGPGTRLLVL.

The chain joins TRBV28 to TRBJ1-6; D is ambiguous. The V gene lost 3 bases and the J gene lost 10 bases, with 7 bases spanning the gap. The germline gives CDR1 MDHEN, CDR2 SYDVKM. The CDR3 is made up of 12 amino acids. CDR3 in DNA: TGTGCCAGCAGTTTTGGGTCCTCACCCCTCCACTTT. This encodes CASSFGSSPLHF. Combining the CDR3 with reference TRBV28 and TRBJ1-6 gives the whole variable domain DVKVTQSSRYLVKRTGEKVFLECVQDMDHENMFWYRQDPGLGLRLIYFSYDVKMKEKGDIPEGYSVSREKKERFSLILESASTNQTSMYLCASSFGSSPLHFGNGTRLTVT.

This clone occurred once. V is TRBV4-3 and J is TRBJ2-6; D is unresolved. V was shortened by 0 bases and J by 0 bases, with 15 bases between the two germline ends. Germline CDR1 is LGHNA and CDR2 is YSLEER. The CDR3 loop spans 19 amino acids. CDR3 sequence: CASSQDLPRLTSGANVLTF. The CDR3, as DNA: TGCGCCAGCAGCCAAGATCTTCCGCGACTTACCTCTGGGGCCAACGTCCTGACTTTC.

The V gene is TRBV2, the J gene TRBJ2-7; 9 positions agree with TRBD2. The V and J ends lost 6 bases and 4 bases, in that order; junction bases with no gene match: 10. CDR3 length: 15 amino acids. Germline V CDR1 and CDR2: SNHLY, FYNNEI. The CDR3 here is CASRFIAGEGYEQYF. For the CDR3, the DNA is TGTGCCAGCAGATTTATAGCGGGAGAAGGTTACGAGCAGTACTTC.

The chain combines TRBV19 with TRBJ1-2, with 9 bases that match TRBD1. Germline values: CDR1 LNHDA, CDR2 SQIVND (reference sequence). There are 13 residues in the CDR3. The V segment lost 5 bases and the J segment 8 bases; nucleotides outside the gene matches: 6. CDR3 sequence: CASSPDRGRGYTF. The CDR3 nucleotides are TGTGCCAGTAGTCCGGACAGGGGACGGGGCTACACCTTC. Looking up the rest from reference TRBV19 and TRBJ1-2 gives the full variable domain: DGGITQSPKYLFRKEGQNVTLSCEQNLNHDAMYWYRQDPGQGLRLIYYSQIVNDFQKGDIAEGYSVSREKKESFPLTVTSAQKNPTAFYLCASSPDRGRGYTFGSGTRLTVV.

The chain uses TRBV11-2 and TRBJ2-1; 8 bases match TRBD1. V shed 5 bases and J 8 bases; nucleotides not matched to a gene: 5. Germline V CDR1 and CDR2: SGHAT, FQNNGV. The CDR3 runs to 13 residues. Here the CDR3 reads CASSIPRGHEQFF. The CDR3 DNA reads as TGTGCCAGCAGCATCCCCAGGGGGCATGAGCAGTTCTTC.

In its sample, this clone was seen once. This rearrangement joins TRBV30 to TRBJ1-3, with D unclear. Trimming left V 0 bases short and J 3 bases short, with 12 bases between. The CDR3 sequence is 15 residues long. Germline assignment: CDR1 GTSNPN and CDR2 SVGIG (reference sequence). CDR3 nucleotide sequence: TGTGCCTGGAGTGTACGTTCACCGTATGGAAACACCATATATTTT. This encodes CAWSVRSPYGNTIYF.

The DNA for the CDR3 is TGTGCCAGCAGCTTAACCGCGGGGGGTGTCTATGGCTACACCTTC. Protein: CASSLTAGGVYGYTF. The chain uses TRBV5-5 and TRBJ1-2; tentatively, D is TRBD1 (5 bases). V dropped 2 bases and J dropped 4 bases, with 15 bases sitting between them. Germline CDR1 SGHKS, CDR2 YYEKEE (reference sequence). The CDR3 loop spans 15 amino acids.

J is TRBJ2-2 and V is TRBV7-2; 10 nucleotides agree with TRBD2. V lost 2 bases, J lost 7 bases, and 10 bases stayed unmatched. CDR1 is SGHTA, CDR2 FQGNSA, per germline. CDR3 length: 17 residues. The CDR3 spells CASSLFQAGGPSGELFF. The CDR3 nucleotides are TGTGCCAGCAGCTTATTCCAAGCGGGAGGGCCCAGCGGGGAGCTGTTTTTT.

This clone was counted a few times. Written as DNA, the CDR3 is TGCGCCAGCAGCTCGGGCCCGGGGGCTTTCTTT. The encoded protein is CASSSGPGAFF. The J gene is TRBJ1-1, the V gene TRBV10-2; D unresolved. The CDR3 has 11 amino acids. Germline CDR1 and CDR2: WSHSY and SAAADI. Trimming pared 6 bases from V and 11 bases from J, leaving 13 bases between.

On this clone itself: A much larger clone lies one base from this, so it may be a read error. This specimen includes other DNA sequences encoding the same CDR3. V gene TRBV5-1 combines with J gene TRBJ2-7, with TRBD1 identical over 7 bases. The trim removed 4 bases at V and 4 bases at J, leaving 2 bases unmatched. This CDR3 has 12 residues. Germline V CDR1 and CDR2: SGHRS, YFSETQ. The CDR3 reads CASSLQGYEQYF. CDR3 sequence (DNA): TGCGCCAGCAGCCTACAGGGGTACGAGCAGTACTTC. The complete variable domain, with remaining parts taken from reference TRBV5-1 and TRBJ2-7, reads KAGVTQTPRYLIKTRGQQVTLSCSPISGHRSVSWYQQTPGQGLQFLFEYFSETQRNKGNFPGRFSGRQFSNSRSEMNVSTLELGDSALYLCASSLQGYEQYFGPGTRLTVT.

The CDR3 loop reads CAWSVLRARGYTF. DNA for the CDR3: TGTGCCTGGAGTGTACTTAGGGCCCGGGGCTACACCTTC. The V and J genes are TRBV30 and TRBJ1-2, with unresolved D. V lost 0 bases, J lost 8 bases, and 13 bases lay in between. Looked up from germline, CDR1 is GTSNPN and CDR2 is SVGIG (reference sequence). This CDR3 is 13 amino acids long.